A selection of T cell receptor beta chains follows, all from one sample in a study of OX40 agonist ivuxolimab in advanced cancers. Produced via immunoSEQ multiplex PCR; TCRdb's table is partial and in-frame only. Altogether some 110,000 clones are present, about 94% being singletons, with the ten largest covering less than 0.2%. The starting material was CD4+ or CD8+ T cells sorted from blood, obtained in a trial of the OX40 agonist ivuxolimab. The receptor source for this set is an adult with an advanced solid tumor such as melanoma, head and neck, liver or kidney cancer. Both conserved end residues are part of each CDR3. Fields, in order: V gene, D gene, J gene, clone size, CDR3 DNA, CDR3 protein. The D gene is left open where the match is weak. Clone size is stated in some rows and not others, as once, few, many or a class when expanded.

v_gene: TRBV2; d_gene: TRBD1; j_gene: TRBJ1-4; abundance: once; CDR3nt: TGTGCCAGCAGAACGACAGGGCTGGATGAAAAACTGTTTTTT; CDR3aa: CASRTTGLDEKLFF
v_gene: TRBV5-1; d_gene: TRBD2; j_gene: TRBJ2-4; abundance: -; CDR3nt: TGCGCCAGCAGCTTTGGGACTAGCGAGGAAAACATTCAGTACTTC; CDR3aa: CASSFGTSEENIQYF
v_gene: TRBV14; d_gene: TRBD1; j_gene: TRBJ2-5; abundance: -; CDR3nt: TGTGCCAGCAGCCAAGATGGTGGGACAGTCCTAGGGACCCAGTACTTC; CDR3aa: CASSQDGGTVLGTQYF
v_gene: TRBV20-1; d_gene: -; j_gene: TRBJ2-1; abundance: -; CDR3nt: TGCAGTGCTAGAGGGCCCAATGAGCAGTTCTTC; CDR3aa: CSARGPNEQFF
v_gene: TRBV6-1; d_gene: -; j_gene: TRBJ1-5; abundance: -; CDR3nt: TGTGCCAGCACTGTAGGGCGGGGCAGCAATCAGCCCCAGCATTTT; CDR3aa: CASTVGRGSNQPQHF
v_gene: TRBV19; d_gene: TRBD1; j_gene: TRBJ2-5; abundance: -; CDR3nt: TGTGCCAGCAGGGACAGGGGGACGGAGACCCAGTACTTC; CDR3aa: CASRDRGTETQYF
v_gene: TRBV5-1; d_gene: TRBD1; j_gene: TRBJ1-1; abundance: -; CDR3nt: TGCGCCAGCAGCTTAAGCCACAGGGGGCCGAACACTGAAGCTTTCTTT; CDR3aa: CASSLSHRGPNTEAFF
v_gene: TRBV6-1; d_gene: TRBD1; j_gene: TRBJ1-2; abundance: -; CDR3nt: TGTGCCAGCAGGGGGGAGACAGGGCTGGAAGGCTACACCTTC; CDR3aa: CASRGETGLEGYTF
v_gene: TRBV11-2; d_gene: TRBD1; j_gene: TRBJ1-1; abundance: -; CDR3nt: TGTGCCAGCAGCTTAGTCGGGACAGGGGGAAATATGAACACTGAAGCTTTCTTT; CDR3aa: CASSLVGTGGNMNTEAFF
v_gene: TRBV6-5; d_gene: -; j_gene: TRBJ2-7; abundance: -; CDR3nt: TGTGCCAGCAGCGACCAGGACTTACTCTCCTACGAGCAGTACTTC; CDR3aa: CASSDQDLLSYEQYF
v_gene: TRBV9; d_gene: -; j_gene: TRBJ2-1; abundance: -; CDR3nt: TGTGCCAGCAGCGTAGGGTCGAGGCAGTTCTTC; CDR3aa: CASSVGSRQFF
v_gene: TRBV30; d_gene: -; j_gene: TRBJ2-1; abundance: -; CDR3nt: TGTGCCTCCCACAGACTCGGCTATGAGCAGTTCTTC; CDR3aa: CASHRLGYEQFF
v_gene: TRBV5-5; d_gene: TRBD1; j_gene: TRBJ1-5; abundance: -; CDR3nt: TGTGCCAGCAGCCGGGACAGGGGGTACAATCAGCCCCAGCATTTT; CDR3aa: CASSRDRGYNQPQHF
v_gene: TRBV29-1; d_gene: -; j_gene: TRBJ1-1; abundance: once; CDR3nt: TGCAGCGTTGATAGACGGATGAACACTGAAGCTTTCTTT; CDR3aa: CSVDRRMNTEAFF
v_gene: TRBV7-9; d_gene: TRBD1; j_gene: TRBJ1-1; abundance: -; CDR3nt: TGTGCCAGCAGCTACCGACAGGGAGGGACTGAAGCTTTCTTT; CDR3aa: CASSYRQGGTEAFF
v_gene: TRBV7-2; d_gene: -; j_gene: TRBJ2-3; abundance: -; CDR3nt: TGTGCCAGCAGCTTGGAGGGCCGAATCAGCACAGATACGCAGTATTTT; CDR3aa: CASSLEGRISTDTQYF
v_gene: TRBV19; d_gene: -; j_gene: TRBJ1-2; abundance: -; CDR3nt: TGTGCCAGTAGTATCCCGGCGAAGGCCATCTATGGCTACACCTTC; CDR3aa: CASSIPAKAIYGYTF
v_gene: TRBV5-6; d_gene: TRBD1; j_gene: TRBJ2-3; abundance: -; CDR3nt: TGTGCCAGCAGCTTGGCGGGACAGGGAGTAGATACGCAGTATTTT; CDR3aa: CASSLAGQGVDTQYF
v_gene: TRBV11-3; d_gene: TRBD1; j_gene: TRBJ2-3; abundance: -; CDR3nt: TGTGCCAGCAAGGGGGCCACAACAGATACGCAGTATTTT; CDR3aa: CASKGATTDTQYF
v_gene: TRBV9; d_gene: -; j_gene: TRBJ2-7; abundance: -; CDR3nt: TGTGCCAGCAGCGTAGGGAATGTCGAGCCCGAGCAGTACTTC; CDR3aa: CASSVGNVEPEQYF
v_gene: TRBV6-1; d_gene: -; j_gene: TRBJ2-7; abundance: -; CDR3nt: TGTGCCAGCACCCCTATGGGGTCCTACGAGCAGTACTTC; CDR3aa: CASTPMGSYEQYF
v_gene: TRBV19; d_gene: -; j_gene: TRBJ2-5; abundance: -; CDR3nt: TGTGCCAGTAGCCTCGGGGGCCCATACCAAGAGACCCAGTACTTC; CDR3aa: CASSLGGPYQETQYF
v_gene: TRBV7-2; d_gene: -; j_gene: TRBJ2-1; abundance: -; CDR3nt: TGTGCCAGCAGCTTATTTACAGGCAATGAGCAGTTCTTC; CDR3aa: CASSLFTGNEQFF
v_gene: TRBV6-6; d_gene: -; j_gene: TRBJ1-2; abundance: -; CDR3nt: TGTGCCAGCAGTTACTCAAGGGGGAACTATGGCTACACCTTC; CDR3aa: CASSYSRGNYGYTF
v_gene: TRBV7-6; d_gene: TRBD2; j_gene: TRBJ2-3; abundance: -; CDR3nt: TGTGCCAGCAGCCTACGACATGATCCGGGACTAGCGTCAGATACGCAGTATTTT; CDR3aa: CASSLRHDPGLASDTQYF
v_gene: TRBV11-2; d_gene: -; j_gene: TRBJ1-1; abundance: -; CDR3nt: TGTGCCAGCAGCTATCTGGCAAACTTGAACACTGAAGCTTTCTTT; CDR3aa: CASSYLANLNTEAFF
v_gene: TRBV5-4; d_gene: -; j_gene: TRBJ2-3; abundance: -; CDR3nt: TGTGCCAGCAGCTTGAGGGGACTTGCGACAGATACGCAGTATTTT; CDR3aa: CASSLRGLATDTQYF
v_gene: TRBV6-1; d_gene: -; j_gene: TRBJ2-7; abundance: -; CDR3nt: TGTGCCAGCAATCTACAGGGAATCACCTACGAGCAGTACTTC; CDR3aa: CASNLQGITYEQYF
v_gene: TRBV10-1; d_gene: -; j_gene: TRBJ1-3; abundance: -; CDR3nt: TGCGCCAGCAGTCAAAACTCTGGAAACACCATATATTTT; CDR3aa: CASSQNSGNTIYF
v_gene: TRBV19; d_gene: -; j_gene: TRBJ1-5; abundance: -; CDR3nt: TGTGCCAGTACCCCCCTGACAGCAACTAATCAGCCCCAGCATTTT; CDR3aa: CASTPLTATNQPQHF
v_gene: TRBV7-9; d_gene: -; j_gene: TRBJ1-1; abundance: -; CDR3nt: TGTGCCAGCAGCCAAGTTAGGGGGGGAAGTAACACTGAAGCTTTCTTT; CDR3aa: CASSQVRGGSNTEAFF
v_gene: TRBV19; d_gene: -; j_gene: TRBJ1-1; abundance: -; CDR3nt: TGTGCCAGTAGTATAGATCTATCCCGACGCAACACTGAAGCTTTCTTT; CDR3aa: CASSIDLSRRNTEAFF
v_gene: TRBV10-1; d_gene: TRBD1; j_gene: TRBJ1-6; abundance: -; CDR3nt: TGCGCCAGCAGCGGGGACAGCCATTCACCCCTCCACTTT; CDR3aa: CASSGDSHSPLHF
v_gene: TRBV5-1; d_gene: -; j_gene: TRBJ2-3; abundance: -; CDR3nt: TGCGCCAGCAGCTTGCGCGGAGGGGGCACAGATACGCAGTATTTT; CDR3aa: CASSLRGGGTDTQYF
v_gene: TRBV5-4; d_gene: -; j_gene: TRBJ2-1; abundance: -; CDR3nt: TGTGCCAGCAGCTTCAAGGTCCTCAGCTCCTACAATGAGCAGTTCTTC; CDR3aa: CASSFKVLSSYNEQFF
v_gene: TRBV9; d_gene: -; j_gene: TRBJ1-1; abundance: -; CDR3nt: TGTGCCAGCAGGGGAAACGGGGATTTAACTGAAGCTTTCTTT; CDR3aa: CASRGNGDLTEAFF
v_gene: TRBV18; d_gene: TRBD1; j_gene: TRBJ2-7; abundance: -; CDR3nt: TGTGCCAGCTCACCGCCTCGGGACAGATTCTACGAGCAGTACTTC; CDR3aa: CASSPPRDRFYEQYF
v_gene: TRBV7-2; d_gene: -; j_gene: TRBJ2-7; abundance: few; CDR3nt: TGTGCCAGCAGCTTAAAAGCGGCGGGAAGAAACGAGCAGTACTTC; CDR3aa: CASSLKAAGRNEQYF
v_gene: TRBV11-2; d_gene: -; j_gene: TRBJ1-2; abundance: -; CDR3nt: TGTGCCAGCAGCTCACCCGGGAGGCCCACTAACTATGGCTACACCTTC; CDR3aa: CASSSPGRPTNYGYTF
v_gene: TRBV7-7; d_gene: TRBD2; j_gene: TRBJ2-5; abundance: -; CDR3nt: TGTGCCAGCAGCCCACTAGCGATCCAAGAGACCCAGTACTTC; CDR3aa: CASSPLAIQETQYF
v_gene: TRBV7-6; d_gene: -; j_gene: TRBJ1-5; abundance: -; CDR3nt: TGTGCCAGCAGCTTAGGGGGAGGGGAGAATCAGCCCCAGCATTTT; CDR3aa: CASSLGGGENQPQHF
v_gene: TRBV18; d_gene: -; j_gene: TRBJ1-1; abundance: once; CDR3nt: TGTGCCAGCTCACTAGGGGGTAGCACTGAAGCTTTCTTT; CDR3aa: CASSLGGSTEAFF
v_gene: TRBV25-1; d_gene: -; j_gene: TRBJ1-4; abundance: -; CDR3nt: TGTGCCAGCAGTTCGGACCTGTGGGAAAAACTGTTTTTT; CDR3aa: CASSSDLWEKLFF
v_gene: TRBV4-3; d_gene: TRBD1; j_gene: TRBJ2-2; abundance: -; CDR3nt: TGCGCCAGCAGCCCCCGGGACAGGGGTGGCGGGGAGCTGTTTTTT; CDR3aa: CASSPRDRGGGELFF
v_gene: TRBV4-3; d_gene: TRBD2; j_gene: TRBJ2-3; abundance: -; CDR3nt: TGCGCCAGCAGCCATGAGCGGGAGGATACGCAGTATTTT; CDR3aa: CASSHEREDTQYF
v_gene: TRBV7-8; d_gene: TRBD2; j_gene: TRBJ2-5; abundance: once; CDR3nt: TGTGCCAGCAGCTTTGGGGAGGGAGAGACCCAGTACTTC; CDR3aa: CASSFGEGETQYF
v_gene: TRBV5-5; d_gene: -; j_gene: TRBJ2-3; abundance: -; CDR3nt: TGTGCCAGCAGCTTGGGCAATCCGGGCCAGAATACGCAGTATTTT; CDR3aa: CASSLGNPGQNTQYF
v_gene: TRBV9; d_gene: TRBD1; j_gene: TRBJ1-3; abundance: -; CDR3nt: TGTGCCAGCAGCGTCCAGACAGGGGCAGGAAACACCATATATTTT; CDR3aa: CASSVQTGAGNTIYF
v_gene: TRBV5-1; d_gene: TRBD1; j_gene: TRBJ1-4; abundance: -; CDR3nt: TGCGCCAGCAGCTTTACAGGGGGCGAAGAAGAAAAACTGTTTTTT; CDR3aa: CASSFTGGEEEKLFF
v_gene: TRBV30; d_gene: -; j_gene: TRBJ1-1; abundance: -; CDR3nt: TGTGCCTGGAGTGTACAGACCGGCACTGAAGCTTTCTTT; CDR3aa: CAWSVQTGTEAFF
v_gene: TRBV4-1; d_gene: TRBD2; j_gene: TRBJ2-1; abundance: -; CDR3nt: TGCGCCAGCAGCCAAGTCTTCGGGGGGGCCTACAATGAGCAGTTCTTC; CDR3aa: CASSQVFGGAYNEQFF
v_gene: TRBV27; d_gene: -; j_gene: TRBJ1-5; abundance: few; CDR3nt: TGTGCCAGCAGTTTTGGGGGGAGTCAGCCCCAGCATTTT; CDR3aa: CASSFGGSQPQHF